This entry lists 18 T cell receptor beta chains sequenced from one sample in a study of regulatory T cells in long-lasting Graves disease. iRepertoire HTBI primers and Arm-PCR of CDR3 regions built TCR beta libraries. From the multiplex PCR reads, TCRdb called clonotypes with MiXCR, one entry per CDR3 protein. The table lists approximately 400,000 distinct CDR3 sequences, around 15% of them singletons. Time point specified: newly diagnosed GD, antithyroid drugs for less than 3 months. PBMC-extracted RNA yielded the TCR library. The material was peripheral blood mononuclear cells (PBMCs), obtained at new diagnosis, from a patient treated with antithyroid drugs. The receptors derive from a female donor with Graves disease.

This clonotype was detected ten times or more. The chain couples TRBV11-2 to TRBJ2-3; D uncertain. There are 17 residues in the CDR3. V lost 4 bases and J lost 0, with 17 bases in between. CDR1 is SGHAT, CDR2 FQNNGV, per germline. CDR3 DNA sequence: TGTGCCAGCAGCTACGTATTAGCCTTTCCTAGCACAGATACGCAGTATTTT. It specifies CASSYVLAFPSTDTQYF.

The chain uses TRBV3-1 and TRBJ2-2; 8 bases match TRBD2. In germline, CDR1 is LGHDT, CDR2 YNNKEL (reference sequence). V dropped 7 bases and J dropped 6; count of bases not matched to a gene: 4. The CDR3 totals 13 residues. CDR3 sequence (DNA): TGTGCCAGCACTAGCGGGTATTCCGGGGAGCTGTTTTTT. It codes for CASTSGYSGELFF.

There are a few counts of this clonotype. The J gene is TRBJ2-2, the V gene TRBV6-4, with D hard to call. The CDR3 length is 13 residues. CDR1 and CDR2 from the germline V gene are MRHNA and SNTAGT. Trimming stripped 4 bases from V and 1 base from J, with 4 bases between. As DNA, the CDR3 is TGTGCCAGCAGTGCAGGGAACACCGGGGAGCTGTTTTTT. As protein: CASSAGNTGELFF.

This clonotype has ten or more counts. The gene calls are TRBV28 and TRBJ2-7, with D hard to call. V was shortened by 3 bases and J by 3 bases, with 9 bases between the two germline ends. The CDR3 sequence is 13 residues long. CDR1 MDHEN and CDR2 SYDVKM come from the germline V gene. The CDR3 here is CASSFGVGYEQYF. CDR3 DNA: TGTGCCAGCAGTTTTGGGGTTGGCTACGAGCAGTACTTC.

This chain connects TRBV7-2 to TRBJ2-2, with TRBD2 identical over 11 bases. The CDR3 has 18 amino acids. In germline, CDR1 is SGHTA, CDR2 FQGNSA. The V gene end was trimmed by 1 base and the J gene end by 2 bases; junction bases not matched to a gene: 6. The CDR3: CASSLVLAGGVNTGELFF. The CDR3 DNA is TGTGCCAGCAGCTTAGTCTTAGCGGGAGGGGTCAACACCGGGGAGCTGTTTTTT. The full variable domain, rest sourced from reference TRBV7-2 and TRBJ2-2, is GAGVSQSPSNKVTEKGKDVELRCDPISGHTALYWYRQSLGQGLEFLIYFQGNSAPDKSGLPSDRFSAERTGGSVSTLTIQRTQQEDSAVYLCASSLVLAGGVNTGELFFGEGSRLTVL.

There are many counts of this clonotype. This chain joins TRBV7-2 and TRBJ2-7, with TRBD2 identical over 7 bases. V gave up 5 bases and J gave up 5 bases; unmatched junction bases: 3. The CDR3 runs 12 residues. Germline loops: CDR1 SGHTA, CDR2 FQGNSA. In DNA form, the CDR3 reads TGTGCCAGCAGCCGGGGGGTGAACGAGCAGTACTTC. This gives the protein CASSRGVNEQYF.

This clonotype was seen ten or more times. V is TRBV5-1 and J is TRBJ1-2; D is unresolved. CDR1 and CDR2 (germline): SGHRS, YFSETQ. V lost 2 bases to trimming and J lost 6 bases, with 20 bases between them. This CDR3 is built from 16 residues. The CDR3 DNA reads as TGCGCCAGCAGCTTCGACTTCGGACGCCCTGGGGATGGCTACACCTTC. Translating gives CASSFDFGRPGDGYTF.

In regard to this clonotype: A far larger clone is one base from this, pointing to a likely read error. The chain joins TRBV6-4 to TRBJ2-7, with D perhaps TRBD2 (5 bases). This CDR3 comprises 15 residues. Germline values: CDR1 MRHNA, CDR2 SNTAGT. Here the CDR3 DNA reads TGTGTCAGCAGTTACTCAAGAACGGGGTCCTACGAGCAGTACTTC. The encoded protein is CVSSYSRTGSYEQYF.

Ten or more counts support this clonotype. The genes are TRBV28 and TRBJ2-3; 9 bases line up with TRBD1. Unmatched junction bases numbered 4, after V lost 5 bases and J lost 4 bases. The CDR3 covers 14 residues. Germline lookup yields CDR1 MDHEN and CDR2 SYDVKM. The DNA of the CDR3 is TGTGCCAGCAGTGTAACAGGGGGCGCAGATACGCAGTATTTT. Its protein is CASSVTGGADTQYF.

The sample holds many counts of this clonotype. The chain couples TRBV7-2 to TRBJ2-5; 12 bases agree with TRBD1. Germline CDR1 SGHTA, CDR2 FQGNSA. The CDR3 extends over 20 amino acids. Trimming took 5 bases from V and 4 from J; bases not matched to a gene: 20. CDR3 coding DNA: TGTGCCAGCAGCCCTAGTCCCGGGACAGGGGGCTGGGATTTAAGAGAGACCCAGTACTTC. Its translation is CASSPSPGTGGWDLRETQYF.

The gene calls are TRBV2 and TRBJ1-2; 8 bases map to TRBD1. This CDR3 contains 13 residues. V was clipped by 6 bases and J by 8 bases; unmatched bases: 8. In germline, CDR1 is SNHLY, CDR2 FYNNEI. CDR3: CASRVTGGIGYTF. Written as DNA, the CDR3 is TGTGCCAGCAGAGTTACAGGGGGAATCGGCTACACCTTC.

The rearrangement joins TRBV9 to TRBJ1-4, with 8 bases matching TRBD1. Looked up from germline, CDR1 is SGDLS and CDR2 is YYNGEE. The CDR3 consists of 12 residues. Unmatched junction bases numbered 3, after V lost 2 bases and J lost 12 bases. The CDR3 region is CASSVPGQELFF. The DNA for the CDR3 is TGTGCCAGCAGCGTTCCGGGACAGGAACTGTTTTTT.

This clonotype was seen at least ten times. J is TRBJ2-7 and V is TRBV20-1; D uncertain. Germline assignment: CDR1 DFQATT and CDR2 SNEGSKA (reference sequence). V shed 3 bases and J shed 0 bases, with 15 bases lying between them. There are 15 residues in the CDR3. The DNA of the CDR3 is TGCAGTGCTAGTGATCAGGAGTTTAGCTCCTACGAGCAGTACTTC. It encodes CSASDQEFSSYEQYF.

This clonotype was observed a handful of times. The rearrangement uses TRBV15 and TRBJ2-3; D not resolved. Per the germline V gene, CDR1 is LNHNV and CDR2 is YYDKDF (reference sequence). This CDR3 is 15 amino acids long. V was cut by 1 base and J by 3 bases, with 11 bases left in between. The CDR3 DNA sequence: TGTGCCACCAGCAGAGGTGGCCAGGCAACAGATACGCAGTATTTT. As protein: CATSRGGQATDTQYF.

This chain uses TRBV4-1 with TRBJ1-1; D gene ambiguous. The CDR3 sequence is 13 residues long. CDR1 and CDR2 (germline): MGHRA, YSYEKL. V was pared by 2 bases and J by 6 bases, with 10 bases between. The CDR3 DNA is TGCGCCAGCAGCCAAACGCCATACGCTGAAGCTTTCTTT. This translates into CASSQTPYAEAFF.

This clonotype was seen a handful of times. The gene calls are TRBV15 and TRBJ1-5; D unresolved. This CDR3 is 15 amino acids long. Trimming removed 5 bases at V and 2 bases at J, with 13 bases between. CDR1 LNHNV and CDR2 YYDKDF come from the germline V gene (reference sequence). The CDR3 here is CATSRAEWGNQPQHF. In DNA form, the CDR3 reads TGTGCCACCAGCCGAGCCGAATGGGGCAATCAGCCCCAGCATTTT.

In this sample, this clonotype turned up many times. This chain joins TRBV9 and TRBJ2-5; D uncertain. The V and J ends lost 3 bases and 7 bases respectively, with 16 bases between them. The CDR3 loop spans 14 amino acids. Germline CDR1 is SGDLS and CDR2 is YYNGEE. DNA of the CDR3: TGTGCCAGCAGCGCCGATGAACTATGGAGGACCCAGTACTTC. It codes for CASSADELWRTQYF.

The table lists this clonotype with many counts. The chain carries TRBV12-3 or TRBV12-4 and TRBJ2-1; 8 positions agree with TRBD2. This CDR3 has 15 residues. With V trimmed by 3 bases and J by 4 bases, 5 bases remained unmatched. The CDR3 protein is CASSLSGGRYNEQFF. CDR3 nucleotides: TGTGCCAGCAGTTTGAGCGGGGGACGATACAATGAGCAGTTCTTC.